Shown below are 13 T cell receptor beta chains from a single sample sequenced in a study of cytomegalovirus exposure and HLA in healthy donors. The PCR contained 60 Vbeta and 13 Jbeta primers. Repertoires were generated with immunoSEQ multiplex PCR, while TCRdb's copy carries only in-frame clones and drops some. The data show more than 100,000 clones, with roughly 14% seen just once and over 1.5% held by the top ten. Sequencing was carried out using PBMCs. Receptors were obtained from a woman younger than 30 in good health and CMV-seronegative.

Only a few counts were recorded for this clone. The chain combines TRBV30 with TRBJ1-3; 7 nucleotides match TRBD1. In germline, CDR1 is GTSNPN, CDR2 SVGIG (reference sequence). The CDR3 spans 15 residues. The junction had 10 bases not matched to a gene; V was cut back by 5 bases and J by 3 bases. The CDR3: CAWARDSLGGNTIYF. The CDR3, as DNA: TGTGCCTGGGCCCGGGACAGTCTAGGTGGAAACACCATATATTTT. The whole variable domain, filled in from reference TRBV30 and TRBJ1-3, reads SQTIHQWPATLVQPVGSPLSLECTVEGTSNPNLYWYRQAAGRGLQLLFYSVGIGQISSEVPQNLSASRPQDRQFILSSKKLLLSDSGFYLCAWARDSLGGNTIYFGEGSWLTVV.

The rearrangement joins TRBV9 to TRBJ1-2; D ambiguous. Germline loops: CDR1 SGDLS, CDR2 YYNGEE. The CDR3 covers 12 residues. V was pared by 2 bases and J by 6 bases, with 8 bases between. DNA of the CDR3: TGTGCCAGCAGCGTTGGTGGGCATGGCTACACCTTC. The encoded protein is CASSVGGHGYTF. The complete variable domain, with remaining parts taken from reference TRBV9 and TRBJ1-2, reads DSGVTQTPKHLITATGQRVTLRCSPRSGDLSVYWYQQSLDQGLQFLIQYYNGEERAKGNILERFSAQQFPDLHSELNLSSLELGDSALYFCASSVGGHGYTFGSGTRLTVV.

This clone was counted only a few times. The chain employs TRBV18 and TRBJ1-2; D may be TRBD1 (5 bases). Trimming took off 0 bases at V and 2 bases at J, with 10 bases between the two ends. Germline lookup yields CDR1 KGHSH and CDR2 LQKENI. This CDR3 is built from 15 residues. The CDR3 sequence is CASSPPARANYGYTF. The CDR3, as DNA: TGTGCCAGCTCACCACCCGCCAGGGCCAACTATGGCTACACCTTC. The full variable domain, with the rest looked up from reference TRBV18 and TRBJ1-2, is NAGVMQNPRHLVRRRGQEARLRCSPMKGHSHVYWYRQLPEEGLKFMVYLQKENIIDESGMPKERFSAEFPKEGPSILRIQQVVRGDSAAYFCASSPPARANYGYTFGSGTRLTVV.

The table lists this clone with a few counts. This rearrangement joins TRBV30 to TRBJ1-4; no clear D gene. The germline V gene encodes CDR1 GTSNPN and CDR2 SVGIG (reference sequence). CDR3 length: 15 amino acids. The V end was cut by 3 bases, the J end by 8 bases, with 19 bases between. CDR3 DNA sequence: TGTGCCTGGAGCCTCCCAGGCCTATTGGGCGAAAAACTGTTTTTT. Translation: CAWSLPGLLGEKLFF.

The V call is TRBV27, the J call TRBJ2-1; D possibly corresponds to TRBD2 (5 bases). The germline V gene has CDR1 MNHEY and CDR2 SMNVEV (reference sequence). The CDR3 extends over 14 amino acids. Trimming stripped 0 bases from V and 6 bases from J, with 9 bases between. CDR3 residues: CASSLSIGVNEQFF. The CDR3 DNA sequence: TGTGCCAGCAGTTTATCGATCGGGGTCAATGAGCAGTTCTTC.

Only a few counts were recorded for this clone. The chain uses TRBV6-5 and TRBJ2-2; TRBD1 matches at 7 bases. The germline V gene has CDR1 MNHEY and CDR2 SVGAGI. The junction had 6 bases not matched to a gene; V was cut back by 2 bases and J by 3 bases. The length of the CDR3 is 16 residues. Written as DNA, the CDR3 is TGTGCCAGCAGTTACATAACGGGGACAGACACCGGGGAGCTGTTTTTT. Its protein product is CASSYITGTDTGELFF.

The chain has TRBV11-2 and TRBJ2-7; 11 bases are a match to TRBD2. Germline V gene data show CDR1 as SGHAT and CDR2 as FQNNGV. V dropped 1 base and J dropped 6; count of bases not matched to a gene: 2. This CDR3 contains 14 residues. CDR3 sequence: CASSLGLAGGEQYF. CDR3 DNA: TGTGCCAGCAGCTTAGGTCTAGCGGGAGGCGAGCAGTACTTC.

A single count supports this clone. CDR3 sequence reads: CASSTGNPMGRENYNEQFF. The CDR3 coding sequence is TGTGCCAGCAGCACCGGTAACCCCATGGGGCGGGAGAACTACAATGAGCAGTTCTTC. The rearrangement uses TRBV7-9 and TRBJ2-1; 7 bases match TRBD2. V dropped 5 bases and J dropped 3; count of bases not matched to a gene: 19. CDR3 length equals 19 residues. Germline V lookup: CDR1 SEHNR, CDR2 FQNEAQ (reference sequence).

This chain connects TRBV28 to TRBJ1-2, with TRBD1 matching 9 bases. The trim removed 6 bases at V and 5 bases at J, leaving 7 bases unmatched. The CDR3 runs to 14 residues. In germline, CDR1 is MDHEN, CDR2 SYDVKM. The CDR3 reads CASSTVTGGYGYTF. The CDR3 coding sequence is TGTGCCAGCAGCACCGTGACAGGGGGGTATGGCTACACCTTC.

The chain recombines TRBV16 with TRBJ1-1; no definite D call. In germline, CDR1 is KGHSY, CDR2 FQNENV. The CDR3 extends over 14 amino acids. V was pared by 4 bases and J by 5 bases, with 14 bases between. The CDR3 DNA reads as TGTGCCAGCAGCCCAGGAGGTGGGAGAACTGAAGCTTTCTTT. Its translation is CASSPGGGRTEAFF.

The CDR3 nucleotides are TGTGCCAGCAGCCTCCGGGACAGGGACCACTATGGCTACACCTTC. Translating gives CASSLRDRDHYGYTF. The chain links TRBV7-8 to TRBJ1-2; 9 bases are shared with TRBD1. Germline assignment: CDR1 SGHVS and CDR2 FQNEAQ. The CDR3 length is 15 residues. Trimming took 5 bases from V and 3 from J; bases not matched to a gene: 7.

This clone turned up a few times. DNA for the CDR3: TGTGCCAGCAGCTTAGAAATGGGGAGAGTCGACGAGCAGTACTTC. This gives the protein CASSLEMGRVDEQYF. The V gene is TRBV13, the J gene TRBJ2-7; possibly TRBD2 for D (5 bases). V shed 1 base and J shed 5 bases, with 15 bases lying between them. This CDR3 has 15 residues. Germline V gene sequence: CDR1 PRHDT, CDR2 FYEKMQ (reference sequence). Using reference TRBV13 and TRBJ2-7 for the parts outside the CDR3, the full variable domain is AAGVIQSPRHLIKEKRETATLKCYPIPRHDTVYWYQQGPGQDPQFLISFYEKMQSDKGSIPDRFSAQQFSDYHSELNMSSLELGDSALYFCASSLEMGRVDEQYFGPGTRLTVT.

This clone was picked up a small number of times. V usage is TRBV6-5 and J usage is TRBJ1-6, with no clear D. V was trimmed by 6 bases and J by 9 bases, leaving 9 bases between them. The CDR3 runs to 12 residues. Germline CDR1 MNHEY, CDR2 SVGAGI. CDR3 residues: CASSPTGSPLHF. CDR3 nucleotides: TGTGCCAGCAGCCCCACGGGTTCACCCCTCCACTTT.